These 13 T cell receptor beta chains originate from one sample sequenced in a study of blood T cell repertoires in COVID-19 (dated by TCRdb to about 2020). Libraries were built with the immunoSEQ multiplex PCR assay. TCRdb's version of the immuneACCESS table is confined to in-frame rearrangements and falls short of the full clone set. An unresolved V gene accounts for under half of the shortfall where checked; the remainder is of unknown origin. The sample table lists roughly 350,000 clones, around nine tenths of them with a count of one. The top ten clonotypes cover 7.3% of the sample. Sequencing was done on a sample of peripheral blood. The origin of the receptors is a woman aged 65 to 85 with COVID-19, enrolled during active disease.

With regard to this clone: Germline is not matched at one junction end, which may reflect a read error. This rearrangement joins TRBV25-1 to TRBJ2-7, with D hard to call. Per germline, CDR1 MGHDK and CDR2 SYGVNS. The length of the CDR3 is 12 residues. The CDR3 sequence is CASSDDSFEQYF. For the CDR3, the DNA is TGTGCCAGCAGTGATGACTCCTTCGAGCAGTACTTC.

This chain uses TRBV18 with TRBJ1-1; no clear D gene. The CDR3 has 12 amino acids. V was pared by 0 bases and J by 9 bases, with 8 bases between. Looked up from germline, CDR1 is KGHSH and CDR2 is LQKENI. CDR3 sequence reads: CASSPPDYKAFF. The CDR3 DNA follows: TGTGCCAGCTCACCACCCGATTACAAAGCTTTCTTT.

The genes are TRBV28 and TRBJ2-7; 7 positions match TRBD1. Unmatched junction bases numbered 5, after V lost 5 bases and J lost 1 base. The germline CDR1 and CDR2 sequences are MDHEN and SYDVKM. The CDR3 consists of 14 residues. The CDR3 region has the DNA TGTGCCAGCAGTCCCAGGGGGTATTCCTACGAGCAGTACTTC. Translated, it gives CASSPRGYSYEQYF.

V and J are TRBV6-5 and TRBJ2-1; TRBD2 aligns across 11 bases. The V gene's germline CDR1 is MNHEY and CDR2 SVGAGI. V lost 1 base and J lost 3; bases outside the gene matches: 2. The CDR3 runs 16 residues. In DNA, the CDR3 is TGTGCCAGCAGTTACTTGACTAGCGGGGTCTACAATGAGCAGTTCTTC. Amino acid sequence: CASSYLTSGVYNEQFF.

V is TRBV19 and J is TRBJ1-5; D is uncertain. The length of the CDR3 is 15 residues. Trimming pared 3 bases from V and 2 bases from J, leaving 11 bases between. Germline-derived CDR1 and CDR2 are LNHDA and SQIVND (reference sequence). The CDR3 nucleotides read TGTGCCAGTAGTATTTCGAGAAATGGCAATCAGCCCCAGCATTTT. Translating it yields CASSISRNGNQPQHF.

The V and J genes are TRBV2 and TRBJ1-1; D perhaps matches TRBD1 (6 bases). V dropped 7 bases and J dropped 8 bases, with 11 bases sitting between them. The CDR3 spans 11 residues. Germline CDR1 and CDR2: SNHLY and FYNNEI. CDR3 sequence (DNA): TGTGCCAGCATGCTGGACAGAGAAGCTTTCTTT. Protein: CASMLDREAFF.

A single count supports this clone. As DNA, the CDR3 is TGTGCCAGCAGCCCGACAGGGGGAAGTCGCCAAGAGACCCAGTACTTC. As protein: CASSPTGGSRQETQYF. The V call is TRBV7-9, the J call TRBJ2-5; 9 nucleotides align to TRBD1. This CDR3 has 16 residues. Trimming removed 5 bases from V and 1 base from J; junction bases left unmatched: 8. Germline values: CDR1 SEHNR, CDR2 FQNEAQ (reference sequence).

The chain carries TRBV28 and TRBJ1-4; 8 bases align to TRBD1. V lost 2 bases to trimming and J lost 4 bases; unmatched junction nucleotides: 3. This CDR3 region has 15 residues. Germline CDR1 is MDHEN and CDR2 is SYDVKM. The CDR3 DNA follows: TGTGCCAGCAGTTTACGGACAGGGAGTAATGAAAAACTGTTTTTT. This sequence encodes CASSLRTGSNEKLFF.

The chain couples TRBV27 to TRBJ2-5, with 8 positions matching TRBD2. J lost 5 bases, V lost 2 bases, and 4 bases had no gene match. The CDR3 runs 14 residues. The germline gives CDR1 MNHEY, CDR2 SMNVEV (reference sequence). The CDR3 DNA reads TGTGCCAGCAGTTTAACGGGGGGGATTGAGACCCAGTACTTC. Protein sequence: CASSLTGGIETQYF.

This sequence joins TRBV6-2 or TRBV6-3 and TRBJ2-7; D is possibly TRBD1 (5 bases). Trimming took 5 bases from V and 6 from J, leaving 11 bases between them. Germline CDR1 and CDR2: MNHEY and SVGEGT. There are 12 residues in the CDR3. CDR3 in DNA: TGTGCCAGCAGTAAACAGGTTTTCGAGCAGTACTTC. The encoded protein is CASSKQVFEQYF.

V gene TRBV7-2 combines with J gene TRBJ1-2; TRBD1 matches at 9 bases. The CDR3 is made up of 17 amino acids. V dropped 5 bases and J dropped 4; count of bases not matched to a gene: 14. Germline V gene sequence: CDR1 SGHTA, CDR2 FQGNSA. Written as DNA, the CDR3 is TGTGCCAGCAGCCCTCCCGGGGACAGGGCAGTGGGCTATGGCTACACCTTC. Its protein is CASSPPGDRAVGYGYTF.

The chain's CDR3 is CASSSDRAAGYTF. DNA for the CDR3: TGTGCCAGCTCATCGGACAGGGCGGCCGGCTACACCTTC. V and J are TRBV18 and TRBJ1-2, with 8 bases identical to TRBD1. The V and J ends lost 5 bases and 8 bases, in that order; junction bases with no gene match: 7. The CDR3 is 13 residues long. Germline assignment: CDR1 KGHSH and CDR2 LQKENI. Supplemented by reference TRBV18 and TRBJ1-2, the full variable domain reads NAGVMQNPRHLVRRRGQEARLRCSPMKGHSHVYWYRQLPEEGLKFMVYLQKENIIDESGMPKERFSAEFPKEGPSILRIQQVVRGDSAAYFCASSSDRAAGYTFGSGTRLTVV.

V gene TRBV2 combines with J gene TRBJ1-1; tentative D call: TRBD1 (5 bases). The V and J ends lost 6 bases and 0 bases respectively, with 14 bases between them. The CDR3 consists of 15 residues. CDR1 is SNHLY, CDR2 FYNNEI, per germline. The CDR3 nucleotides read TGTGCCAGCAGAGAGAGACAGCTGGTGAACACTGAAGCTTTCTTT. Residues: CASRERQLVNTEAFF. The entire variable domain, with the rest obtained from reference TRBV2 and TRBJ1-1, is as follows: EPEVTQTPSHQVTQMGQEVILRCVPISNHLYFYWYRQILGQKVEFLVSFYNNEISEKSEIFDDQFSVERPDGSNFTLKIRSTKLEDSAMYFCASRERQLVNTEAFFGQGTRLTVV.